This record looks at one T cell receptor (beta chain) sequence and its context. This record belongs to a study of blood T cell repertoires in COVID-19. The wider study: COVID-19 samples from acute and convalescent phases originated in the United States, Italy and Spain. T cells, B-cell-depleted T cells, or PBMCs supplied cDNA or gDNA.

CDR3 size: 14 residues. Trimming cost V 1 base and J 7 bases, with 15 bases left between them. CDR1 and CDR2 (germline): SGHNT, YYREEE (reference sequence). Under the authors' procedure: Reference gene primers were amplified, and this amplification served to estimate nucleated cell counts. The table came from immunoSEQ multiplex PCR; TCRdb's copy has only in-frame clones and leaves some out. D and trimming were read from the DNA, whereas the V and J calls and clone size are those reported in that table. Found here are a few hundred thousand clones, about 82% of them singletons; the top ten hold around 1.6%.

The chain joins TRBV5-4 to TRBJ2-7; tentative D call: TRBD1 (7 bases). Input material: peripheral blood. The receptor was isolated from a woman between 50 and 59 years old with acute or convalescent COVID-19. Here the CDR3 reads CASSLFGQGGEQYF. DNA of the CDR3: TGTGCCAGCAGCTTGTTCGGGCAGGGGGGAGAGCAGTACTTC. Variable domain in full (rest from reference TRBV5-4 and TRBJ2-7): ETGVTQSPTHLIKTRGQQVTLRCSSQSGHNTVSWYQQALGQGPQFIFQYYREEENGRGNFPPRFSGLQFPNYSSELNVNALELDDSALYLCASSLFGQGGEQYFGPGTRLTVT.